The 11 T cell receptor beta chains below were found in one sample sequenced in a study of T cell responses to AZD1222 COVID-19 vaccine (dated by TCRdb to the early 2020s). Libraries were constructed by the immunoSEQ multiplex PCR assay. Entries here come from immuneACCESS through TCRdb and include only in-frame sequences with V and J called. Some clones fail to appear in such tables; in the studies checked, an unresolved V gene covers under half of the shortfall, and the cause of the remainder is unknown. This sample comprises 120,000 to 150,000 clones, roughly nine tenths of them detected only once. 7% to 9% of the sample is held by the ten biggest clonotypes. Sample time point, as interpreted from the label and publication: about 28 days (+/-7) after the second vaccine dose. This specimen's treatment or condition label, interpreted: meningococcal conjugate vaccine given as trial control. The material sequenced was peripheral blood, taken 28 days after the second dose of the MenACWY control vaccine. The source of these receptors is an adult who received the MenACWY meningococcal vaccine as a control.

The chain carries TRBV10-2 and TRBJ1-5; 9 nucleotides line up with TRBD1. CDR3 length: 13 amino acids. V shed 5 bases and J 5 bases; nucleotides not matched to a gene: 1. Germline CDR1 reads WSHSY; CDR2 reads SAAADI. CDR3 residues: CASSWDRDQPQHF. CDR3 in DNA: TGCGCCAGCAGTTGGGACAGGGATCAGCCCCAGCATTTT.

The rearrangement uses TRBV29-1 and TRBJ2-2; 10 bases are shared with TRBD2. The V and J ends lost 1 base and 4 bases, in that order; junction bases with no gene match: 3. The CDR3 loop spans 15 amino acids. Germline V gene lookup returns CDR1 SQVTM and CDR2 ANQGSEA. CDR3 amino acids: CSVEGLAGVTGELFF. CDR3 nucleotides: TGCAGCGTTGAAGGGCTAGCGGGGGTCACCGGGGAGCTGTTTTTT.

This rearrangement joins TRBV28 to TRBJ1-6; TRBD1 might be the D (6 bases). The CDR3 consists of 14 residues. Trimming removed 2 bases at V and 9 bases at J, with 11 bases between. From germline, CDR1 is MDHEN and CDR2 SYDVKM. The CDR3 spells CASSLGGGISPLHF. The CDR3 coding sequence is TGTGCCAGCAGTTTAGGGGGCGGAATTTCACCCCTCCACTTT.

The chain joins TRBV7-6 to TRBJ2-1; 8 bases are shared with TRBD2. Germline CDR1 reads SGHVS; CDR2 reads FNYEAQ. Trimming cost V 9 bases and J 10 bases; bases outside gene matches: 26. This CDR3 has 18 residues. CDR3 residues: CASSVGVPAGGRGSEQFF. The CDR3 DNA is TGTGCCAGTAGTGTGGGTGTTCCGGCGGGGGGCCGAGGGTCGGAGCAGTTCTTC.

This clone was seen once. This chain connects TRBV3-1 (or the pseudogene TRBV3-2) to TRBJ1-1, with 7 bases identical to TRBD1. V lost 1 base and J lost 4; bases outside the gene matches: 9. From germline, CDR1 is LGHDT and CDR2 YNNKEL (reference sequence). This CDR3 has 16 amino acids. For the CDR3, the DNA is TGTGCCAGCAGCCAAGTGGCGGGGCAGGGGGGCACTGAAGCTTTCTTT. It specifies CASSQVAGQGGTEAFF.

The CDR3 DNA reads as TGTGCCAGCAGCTTCCAGGGGGTTTACGAGCAGTACTTC. This translates into CASSFQGVYEQYF. The chain uses TRBV5-4 and TRBJ2-7, with 7 nucleotides matching TRBD1. The junction had 3 bases not matched to a gene; V was cut back by 2 bases and J by 4 bases. Per germline, CDR1 SGHNT and CDR2 YYREEE (reference sequence). This CDR3 has 13 residues.

This clone was detected only once. The chain is built from TRBV6-5 and TRBJ1-1; TRBD1 agrees at 8 bases. Looked up from germline, CDR1 is MNHEY and CDR2 is SVGAGI. Trimming cost V 0 bases and J 4 bases; bases outside gene matches: 7. The CDR3 runs to 16 residues. CDR3 in DNA: TGTGCCAGCAGTTACTCGTGGACAGGGTACCCCACTGAAGCTTTCTTT. It codes for CASSYSWTGYPTEAFF.

The rearrangement uses TRBV7-9 and TRBJ2-1; 8 bases match TRBD2. The CDR3 has 15 residues. Per the germline V gene, CDR1 is SEHNR and CDR2 is FQNEAQ (reference sequence). The ends lost 1 base at V and 4 bases at J; junction bases unmatched: 3. The CDR3 loop is CASSLGSSGYNEQFF. In nucleotides, the CDR3 is TGTGCCAGCAGCTTAGGTTCTAGCGGGTACAATGAGCAGTTCTTC.

The chain has TRBV7-2 and TRBJ2-7; TRBD1 might be the D (6 bases). The germline gives CDR1 SGHTA, CDR2 FQGNSA. The CDR3 spans 15 residues. V lost 0 bases, J lost 2 bases, and 11 bases lay in between. CDR3 residues: CASSLAGQPTYEQYF. DNA for the CDR3: TGTGCCAGCAGCTTAGCAGGACAGCCTACCTACGAGCAGTACTTC. The whole variable domain, remainder taken from reference TRBV7-2 and TRBJ2-7, is GAGVSQSPSNKVTEKGKDVELRCDPISGHTALYWYRQSLGQGLEFLIYFQGNSAPDKSGLPSDRFSAERTGGSVSTLTIQRTQQEDSAVYLCASSLAGQPTYEQYFGPGTRLTVT.

In DNA, the CDR3 is TGTGCCAGCAGTTTGCCCCCGTATGGGGAGCTGTTTTTT. It encodes CASSLPPYGELFF. The V and J genes are TRBV12-3 or TRBV12-4 and TRBJ2-2, with D unclear. V shed 3 bases and J shed 8 bases, with 10 bases lying between them. The CDR3 is 13 residues long.

The chain joins TRBV28 to TRBJ1-2; 8 bases are a match to TRBD1. The CDR3 totals 12 residues. J lost 7 bases, V lost 8 bases, and 6 bases had no gene match. CDR1 MDHEN and CDR2 SYDVKM come from the germline V gene. The CDR3 loop reads CASRKTGVGYTF. CDR3 nucleotides: TGTGCCAGCCGAAAGACAGGGGTTGGCTACACCTTC.